A selection of T cell receptor beta chains follows, all from one sample in a study of sequential checkpoint blockade in melanoma. This table comes from immunoSEQ multiplex PCR, and its TCRdb copy is limited to in-frame clones, with some not included. The sample lists some 20,000 clones; roughly four fifths were seen once. The specimen comprised CD8+ T cells sorted from blood (inferred from file names), sampled from a patient given nivolumab and ipilimumab in sequence. The origin of the receptors is a human donor with melanoma. The conserved cysteine and the conserved F or W are not part of the CDR3 here. Not all rows give a size; the values are once, few, many and, for expanded clones, a class.

clone_size: once
v_call: TRBV2
j_call: TRBJ2-2
cdr3_aa: ASSEEGGGTGELF

clone_size: few
v_call: TRBV7-9
j_call: TRBJ1-5
cdr3_aa: ASSPGQGANQPQH

clone_size: -
v_call: TRBV19
j_call: TRBJ1-2
cdr3_aa: ASSFLGMGAGSYYGYT

clone_size: -
v_call: TRBV5-1
j_call: TRBJ2-1
cdr3_aa: ASSLDAGGAYNEQF

clone_size: -
v_call: TRBV27
j_call: TRBJ2-5
cdr3_aa: ASSHSGDQETQY

clone_size: -
v_call: TRBV4-1
j_call: TRBJ1-5
cdr3_aa: ASSHQADRPSNQPQH

clone_size: -
v_call: TRBV28
j_call: TRBJ2-1
cdr3_aa: ASSGLSTSDNEQF

clone_size: -
v_call: TRBV28
j_call: TRBJ2-3
cdr3_aa: ASSGHPTDTDTQY

clone_size: -
v_call: TRBV5-8
j_call: TRBJ1-2
cdr3_aa: ASSQVQGQYGYT

clone_size: few
v_call: TRBV9
j_call: TRBJ2-5
cdr3_aa: ASKAGASAGMEETQY

clone_size: -
v_call: TRBV5-1
j_call: TRBJ1-4
cdr3_aa: ASSLVTGGNEKLF

clone_size: -
v_call: TRBV15
j_call: TRBJ2-5
cdr3_aa: ATSREGQGLEETQY

clone_size: -
v_call: TRBV6-5
j_call: TRBJ2-1
cdr3_aa: ASSPTGGGEQF

clone_size: once
v_call: TRBV2
j_call: TRBJ2-5
cdr3_aa: ASSDPPDWEETQY

clone_size: once
v_call: TRBV5-8
j_call: TRBJ2-7
cdr3_aa: ASSLAGGEQY

clone_size: -
v_call: TRBV19
j_call: TRBJ2-3
cdr3_aa: ASSTFGQGLTDTQY

clone_size: once
v_call: TRBV27
j_call: TRBJ2-5
cdr3_aa: ASSPDQAMMSQY

clone_size: few
v_call: TRBV4-1
j_call: TRBJ1-1
cdr3_aa: ASSLRTGELNTEAF

clone_size: -
v_call: TRBV6-6
j_call: TRBJ1-5
cdr3_aa: ASSSRGTNQPQH

clone_size: -
v_call: TRBV5-5
j_call: TRBJ1-3
cdr3_aa: ASSLGSAGNTIY

clone_size: -
v_call: TRBV5-3
j_call: TRBJ1-1
cdr3_aa: ARRGDRVRVRTEAF

clone_size: -
v_call: TRBV6-6
j_call: TRBJ2-1
cdr3_aa: ASSFRQSNNEQF

clone_size: -
v_call: TRBV11-2
j_call: TRBJ2-5
cdr3_aa: ASSSSGIDQETQY

clone_size: few
v_call: TRBV9
j_call: TRBJ2-3
cdr3_aa: ASSVVVGGGLDTQY

clone_size: -
v_call: TRBV4-3
j_call: TRBJ2-1
cdr3_aa: ASSVSNEQF

clone_size: -
v_call: TRBV13
j_call: TRBJ2-1
cdr3_aa: ASSPPGLGEQF

clone_size: few
v_call: TRBV4-2
j_call: TRBJ2-7
cdr3_aa: ASSLLGALDEQY

clone_size: few
v_call: TRBV6-6
j_call: TRBJ1-1
cdr3_aa: ASSYSSGTAF

clone_size: -
v_call: TRBV5-4
j_call: TRBJ1-2
cdr3_aa: ASSSGEVVLSYGYT

clone_size: -
v_call: TRBV7-2
j_call: TRBJ2-1
cdr3_aa: ASSLAIQVFEQF

clone_size: -
v_call: TRBV4-2
j_call: TRBJ2-1
cdr3_aa: ASSLPVGLDKNEQF

clone_size: once
v_call: TRBV18
j_call: TRBJ1-1
cdr3_aa: ASSPPGTNTEAF

clone_size: once
v_call: TRBV27
j_call: TRBJ2-3
cdr3_aa: ASSPQGTRTDTQY

clone_size: -
v_call: TRBV28
j_call: TRBJ1-5
cdr3_aa: ASTNHGTKYSNQPQH

clone_size: -
v_call: TRBV29-1
j_call: TRBJ2-7
cdr3_aa: SVVSGYYEQY

clone_size: -
v_call: TRBV7-6
j_call: TRBJ1-2
cdr3_aa: ASSDGTGGFDGYT

clone_size: -
v_call: TRBV6-4
j_call: TRBJ1-3
cdr3_aa: ASSEAGGGGNTIY

clone_size: few
v_call: TRBV4-2
j_call: TRBJ1-2
cdr3_aa: ASSQEGTGRYGYT

clone_size: -
v_call: TRBV27
j_call: TRBJ2-5
cdr3_aa: ASRGGEGTQY

clone_size: -
v_call: TRBV7-8
j_call: TRBJ1-6
cdr3_aa: ASSTRQGGNSPLH

clone_size: -
v_call: TRBV4-1
j_call: TRBJ1-2
cdr3_aa: ASSQDGIRDRGQDGYT

clone_size: -
v_call: TRBV25-1
j_call: TRBJ1-5
cdr3_aa: ASSGDNRNQPQH

clone_size: -
v_call: TRBV6-6
j_call: TRBJ1-2
cdr3_aa: ASSSGTGSIYGYT

clone_size: few
v_call: TRBV28
j_call: TRBJ2-7
cdr3_aa: ASSPGHYEQY

clone_size: -
v_call: TRBV7-2
j_call: TRBJ2-5
cdr3_aa: ASSLSAGVWQETQY

clone_size: -
v_call: TRBV5-8
j_call: TRBJ2-7
cdr3_aa: ASSLSGSHEQY

clone_size: -
v_call: TRBV5-8
j_call: TRBJ1-4
cdr3_aa: ASSLDGEKLF

clone_size: -
v_call: TRBV5-4
j_call: TRBJ2-7
cdr3_aa: ASSLGDSAYEQY

clone_size: -
v_call: TRBV7-9
j_call: TRBJ2-1
cdr3_aa: ASSSTSGRNNEQF

clone_size: few
v_call: TRBV28
j_call: TRBJ1-5
cdr3_aa: ASSPDRAYSNQPQH

clone_size: -
v_call: TRBV6-6
j_call: TRBJ2-1
cdr3_aa: ASSSDGGPTYNEQF

clone_size: once
v_call: TRBV2
j_call: TRBJ2-7
cdr3_aa: ASTSGGLPEQY

clone_size: once
v_call: TRBV19
j_call: TRBJ2-2
cdr3_aa: ASSTGTGATGELF